This passage covers 26 T cell receptor beta chains from one sample sequenced in a study of cytomegalovirus exposure and HLA in healthy donors. Use of 60 Vbeta and 13 Jbeta primers characterized the PCR. The protocol was immunoSEQ multiplex PCR, while the TCRdb copy is restricted to in-frame clones and leaves out a portion. The sample includes approximately 190,000 clones, more than 75% of them seen just once. Sequencing used PBMCs. The receptors were sampled from a woman aged 45-65 years in good health and CMV-seropositive.

The chain links TRBV28 to TRBJ2-3; perhaps TRBD2 as D (6 bases). V lost 3 bases to trimming and J lost 1 base, with 14 bases between them. Germline V gives CDR1 MDHEN, CDR2 SYDVKM. CDR3 length: 16 amino acids. In DNA form, the CDR3 reads TGTGCCAGCAGTTTCGTGTCAGCGGGTCGCACAGATACGCAGTATTTT. It translates to CASSFVSAGRTDTQYF.

This clone was recorded only once. The rearrangement links TRBV5-1 to TRBJ2-1; 8 bases align to TRBD2. After removal of 4 bases from V and 8 bases from J, the junction contained 11 bases not matched to a gene. The CDR3 is 15 amino acids. Germline assignment: CDR1 SGHRS and CDR2 YFSETQ. The CDR3 nucleotides are TGCGCCAGCAGCGCTGGACTAGCCGTGACTGATGAGCAGTTCTTC. It yields the protein CASSAGLAVTDEQFF. The full variable domain, completed using reference TRBV5-1 and TRBJ2-1, is KAGVTQTPRYLIKTRGQQVTLSCSPISGHRSVSWYQQTPGQGLQFLFEYFSETQRNKGNFPGRFSGRQFSNSRSEMNVSTLELGDSALYLCASSAGLAVTDEQFFGPGTRLTVL.

This chain connects TRBV19 to TRBJ2-2; TRBD2 matches 8 bases. With 5 bases clipped from V and 1 base from J, the junction kept 3 bases outside the gene matches. Germline V lookup: CDR1 LNHDA, CDR2 SQIVND (reference sequence). CDR3 length equals 15 residues. CDR3 DNA: TGTGCCAGTAGTCCGCTAGCGGGGAACACCGGGGAGCTGTTTTTT. Protein: CASSPLAGNTGELFF. The variable domain in full, with the rest retrieved from reference TRBV19 and TRBJ2-2, is DGGITQSPKYLFRKEGQNVTLSCEQNLNHDAMYWYRQDPGQGLRLIYYSQIVNDFQKGDIAEGYSVSREKKESFPLTVTSAQKNPTAFYLCASSPLAGNTGELFFGEGSRLTVL.

The V and J genes are TRBV2 and TRBJ1-1; D is unclear. The V and J ends lost 1 base and 3 bases respectively, with 6 bases between them. The CDR3 length is 13 residues. The germline V gene has CDR1 SNHLY and CDR2 FYNNEI. In DNA form, the CDR3 reads TGTGCCAGCAGTGAAGAACTCGACACTGAAGCTTTCTTT. Its translation is CASSEELDTEAFF.

The chain employs TRBV7-2 and TRBJ1-2; D gene unclear. Trimming left V 5 bases short and J 2 bases short, with 3 bases between. The CDR3 runs 11 residues. Germline CDR1 and CDR2: SGHTA and FQGNSA. The CDR3 sequence: CASSQNYGYTF. The DNA for the CDR3 is TGTGCCAGCAGCCAGAACTATGGCTACACCTTC.

The gene calls are TRBV5-4 and TRBJ2-7; TRBD2 might be the D (6 bases). Trimming shortened V by 4 bases and J by 5 bases, and 16 bases separated the two germline ends. Germline V gene sequence: CDR1 SGHNT, CDR2 YYREEE (reference sequence). CDR3 size: 14 residues. The CDR3 DNA follows: TGTGCCAGCAGCCTTGCTGGAGGGCGGGACGAGCAGTACTTC. Encoded protein: CASSLAGGRDEQYF.

Of note for this clone: Different DNA sequences within this sample yield the same CDR3. The chain combines TRBV5-1 with TRBJ1-4; a possible D gene is TRBD1 (6 bases). This CDR3 has 14 residues. Germline V gene sequence: CDR1 SGHRS, CDR2 YFSETQ. V was shortened by 1 base and J by 8 bases, with 12 bases between the two germline ends. CDR3 amino acids: CASSLRGGGEKLFF. As DNA, the CDR3 is TGCGCCAGCAGCTTGCGAGGGGGTGGGGAAAAACTGTTTTTT.

In this sample, this clone turned up a few times. As DNA, the CDR3 is TGTGCCTGGAAAGGGAGGGACCTCGGAGGAAACATTCAGTACTTC. The encoded protein is CAWKGRDLGGNIQYF. The chain employs TRBV30 and TRBJ2-4; 7 bases fit TRBD2. The V segment lost 4 bases and the J segment 6 bases; nucleotides outside the gene matches: 12. This CDR3 contains 15 residues. Germline lookup yields CDR1 GTSNPN and CDR2 SVGIG (reference sequence). The complete variable domain, with remaining parts taken from reference TRBV30 and TRBJ2-4, reads SQTIHQWPATLVQPVGSPLSLECTVEGTSNPNLYWYRQAAGRGLQLLFYSVGIGQISSEVPQNLSASRPQDRQFILSSKKLLLSDSGFYLCAWKGRDLGGNIQYFGAGTRLSVL.

This clone has only a few counts. This chain connects TRBV29-1 to TRBJ2-5; possible D gene TRBD1, 5 bases. This CDR3 spans 13 amino acids. The germline V gene encodes CDR1 SQVTM and CDR2 ANQGSEA. V was pared by 7 bases and J by 1 base, with 13 bases between. The CDR3 protein is CSGLQDPQETQYF. The CDR3 DNA reads as TGCAGCGGGCTACAGGACCCCCAAGAGACCCAGTACTTC.

V gene TRBV6-6 combines with J gene TRBJ2-7; TRBD2 agrees at 13 bases. V was clipped by 5 bases and J by 4 bases; unmatched bases: 5. This CDR3 region has 15 residues. The germline gives CDR1 MNHNY, CDR2 SVGAGI (reference sequence). CDR3 in DNA: TGTGCCAGCAGTCCTACTAGCGGGGGGGAATACGAGCAGTACTTC. Encoded protein: CASSPTSGGEYEQYF.

Note on this clone: The junction shows a germline mismatch at one end, possibly a read error. The rearrangement joins TRBV5-6 to TRBJ2-6, with D maybe TRBD1 (5 bases). The CDR3 totals 15 residues. Germline CDR1 SGHDT, CDR2 YYEEEE. The CDR3 sequence: CASSFWTPGANGLTF. CDR3 sequence (DNA): TGTGCCAGCAGCTTTTGGACGCCTGGGGCCAACGGCCTGACTTTC.

The chain recombines TRBV4-1 with TRBJ2-1, with D tentatively TRBD1 (5 bases). Germline CDR1 is MGHRA and CDR2 is YSYEKL. The V and J ends lost 0 bases and 0 bases respectively, with 9 bases between them. The CDR3 runs to 16 residues. The CDR3, as DNA: TGCGCCAGCAGCCAAGAAGGGGCCGTCTCCTACAATGAGCAGTTCTTC. It translates to CASSQEGAVSYNEQFF.

The chain couples TRBV5-1 to TRBJ2-5; 9 bases match TRBD1. CDR3 length: 15 amino acids. The germline V gene has CDR1 SGHRS and CDR2 YFSETQ. V was clipped by 0 bases and J by 5 bases; unmatched bases: 5. As DNA, the CDR3 is TGCGCCAGCAGCTTGGGGGACAGGGATCGGGAGACCCAGTACTTC. Protein product: CASSLGDRDRETQYF.

This chain joins TRBV5-8 and TRBJ1-5; 12 bases agree with TRBD1. J was trimmed by 6 bases and V by 3 bases; bases with no gene match: 16. The CDR3 contains 19 residues. CDR1 is SGHTS, CDR2 YDEGEE, per germline. The CDR3 DNA sequence: TGTGCCAGCAGCTCCCATGTCCCGGGACAGGGGGCGATTGTTCAGCCCCAGCATTTT. It specifies CASSSHVPGQGAIVQPQHF.

This rearrangement joins TRBV5-1 to TRBJ2-7, with 9 bases aligning to TRBD1. V was pared by 4 bases and J by 6 bases, with 11 bases of the junction left unmatched. The germline V gene encodes CDR1 SGHRS and CDR2 YFSETQ. CDR3 size: 15 residues. The CDR3: CASSTIGTGTTEQYF. In nucleotides, the CDR3 is TGCGCCAGCAGCACCATAGGGACAGGGACAACCGAGCAGTACTTC.

The chain combines TRBV7-9 with TRBJ2-1, with 8 nucleotides matching TRBD1. The V and J ends lost 1 base and 5 bases, in that order; junction bases with no gene match: 10. This CDR3 has 17 residues. Germline assignment: CDR1 SEHNR and CDR2 FQNEAQ (reference sequence). The CDR3 protein is CASSLDRDRWRDNEQFF. CDR3 nucleotide sequence: TGTGCCAGCAGCTTAGACCGGGACAGGTGGAGGGACAATGAGCAGTTCTTC.

The chain uses TRBV27 and TRBJ1-5, with a tentative D call TRBD1 (5 bases). The CDR3 runs 14 residues. The germline V gene encodes CDR1 MNHEY and CDR2 SMNVEV (reference sequence). V gave up 5 bases and J gave up 3 bases, with 11 bases separating them. The CDR3 DNA reads TGTGCCAGCAGTCCACAGGTTACCAATCAGCCCCAGCATTTT. Protein: CASSPQVTNQPQHF.

The chain uses TRBV19 and TRBJ1-4, with D maybe TRBD1 (6 bases). V lost 7 bases, J lost 5 bases, and 11 bases lay in between. Germline-derived CDR1 and CDR2 are LNHDA and SQIVND (reference sequence). The CDR3 loop spans 13 amino acids. CDR3 bases: TGTGCCAGTACTAAGGACAGAAATGAAAAACTGTTTTTT. Protein product: CASTKDRNEKLFF.

Here the CDR3 DNA reads TGTGCCAGCAGCTTAGACCAACTAGCGGCTAAAACCCAGTACTTC. It encodes CASSLDQLAAKTQYF. The V and J genes are TRBV7-2 and TRBJ2-4, with 8 bases that match TRBD2. The CDR3 has 15 amino acids. Looked up from germline, CDR1 is SGHTA and CDR2 is FQGNSA. The J segment lost 13 bases and the V segment lost 1 base, leaving 12 bases of the junction unmatched.

This rearrangement joins TRBV7-8 to TRBJ1-4; no clear D. The V end lost 1 base, the J end lost 3 bases, and 9 bases lay between the germline ends. Germline V gene sequence: CDR1 SGHVS, CDR2 FQNEAQ. This CDR3 contains 15 residues. This chain's CDR3 is CASSLDERPNEKLFF. CDR3 in DNA: TGTGCCAGCAGCTTAGACGAGCGGCCTAATGAAAAACTGTTTTTT.

This chain joins TRBV19 and TRBJ2-1; TRBD2 agrees at 12 bases. V was pared by 7 bases and J by 2 bases, with 6 bases of the junction left unmatched. This CDR3 region has 16 residues. The V gene's germline CDR1 is LNHDA and CDR2 SQIVND (reference sequence). In DNA form, the CDR3 reads TGTGCCAGTACCCAGACTAGCGGGGGCACCTACAATGAGCAGTTCTTC. The encoded protein is CASTQTSGGTYNEQFF.

A note on this clone: The junction and the germline gene differ at one end; a read error may be behind it. Other DNA sequences within the sample encode an identical CDR3. This chain links TRBV5-4 with TRBJ2-3; D is uncertain. Germline V gene data show CDR1 as SGHNT and CDR2 as YYREEE (reference sequence). The CDR3 spans 16 residues. CDR3 in amino acids: CASSLDTSISTDTQYF. The CDR3 bases are TGTGCCAGCAGCTTGGACACCTCAATTAGCACGGATACGCAGTATTTT.

In this sample, this clone turned up a few times. The chain uses TRBV10-1 and TRBJ2-5; the match to TRBD2 covers 15 bases. The V gene end was trimmed by 2 bases and the J gene end by 1 base; junction bases not matched to a gene: 2. Germline V CDR1 and CDR2: WNHNN, SYGVQD (reference sequence). The CDR3 contains 17 residues. CDR3 protein: CASSEGLAGGTQETQYF. In DNA, the CDR3 is TGCGCCAGCAGTGAGGGACTAGCGGGAGGGACCCAAGAGACCCAGTACTTC.

The V call is TRBV13, the J call TRBJ2-7; D possibly corresponds to TRBD2 (6 bases). Trimming stripped 3 bases from V and 2 bases from J, with 14 bases between. From germline, CDR1 is PRHDT and CDR2 FYEKMQ (reference sequence). The length of the CDR3 is 15 residues. The CDR3 protein is CASSLEGIDTYEQYF. In nucleotides, the CDR3 is TGTGCCAGCAGCTTGGAGGGTATCGACACCTACGAGCAGTACTTC.

This clone was counted a few times. The chain carries TRBV18 and TRBJ2-1; 13 bases match TRBD2. The CDR3 totals 18 residues. V trimming: 3 bases; J trimming: 3 bases; junction bases outside the gene matches: 8. CDR1 KGHSH and CDR2 LQKENI come from the germline V gene. The DNA of the CDR3 is TGTGCCAGCTCACCGGGACTAGCGGGGAGCCCACTCTACAATGAGCAGTTCTTC. Amino acid sequence: CASSPGLAGSPLYNEQFF. Based on the CDR3 plus reference TRBV18 and TRBJ2-1, the full variable domain is NAGVMQNPRHLVRRRGQEARLRCSPMKGHSHVYWYRQLPEEGLKFMVYLQKENIIDESGMPKERFSAEFPKEGPSILRIQQVVRGDSAAYFCASSPGLAGSPLYNEQFFGPGTRLTVL.

The V call is TRBV7-9, the J call TRBJ2-3; D is unclear. Looked up from germline, CDR1 is SEHNR and CDR2 is FQNEAQ (reference sequence). This CDR3 spans 14 amino acids. V was pared by 0 bases and J by 2 bases, with 6 bases between. Written as DNA, the CDR3 is TGTGCCAGCAGCTTAGCGCGAGACACAGATACGCAGTATTTT. It translates to CASSLARDTDTQYF.